The entry below gives a single T cell receptor (beta chain) sequence along with its context. Its antigen is not known. The data were obtained in a study of cytomegalovirus exposure and HLA in healthy donors. The PCR employed 60 Vbeta primers together with 13 Jbeta primers. Using immunoSEQ multiplex PCR, the repertoire was profiled, and TCRdb retains in-frame clones only, with some absent. The data show around 180,000 clones, with around 77% seen just once and 2.4% held by the top ten. Study observations and caveats: The study flagged some 170 TCR beta chains as cytomegalovirus-associated. Owing to their indistinguishability, certain V segments, notably TRBV6-2 and TRBV6-3, were excluded. For TCR beta chains, V- and J-gene trimming was later linked to a missense DCLRE1C variant.

V gave up 5 bases and J gave up 5 bases; unmatched junction bases: 16. The germline V gene encodes CDR1 SGHVS and CDR2 FQNEAQ. The CDR3 is 17 residues long. The source of this sequence is a man aged 60 to 69 in good health and CMV-seronegative. V gene TRBV7-8 combines with J gene TRBJ1-1; 8 bases line up with TRBD1. Input material: PBMCs. CDR3: CASSARQGMGVGTEAFF. CDR3 nucleotide sequence: TGTGCCAGCAGCGCCCGACAGGGGATGGGGGTAGGAACTGAAGCTTTCTTT.